Sequencing of this TCR beta chain was carried out in a study of cytomegalovirus exposure and HLA in healthy donors. Overall study findings and caveats: Later on, a genetic analysis was performed. It linked a missense variant in DCLRE1C with V- and J-gene trimming of TCR beta.

PCR amplification relied on 60 Vbeta primers (plus 13 Jbeta primers). Some clones are missing from TCRdb's copy, which holds only in-frame ones; the method was immunoSEQ multiplex PCR. The sample includes some 70,000 clones, around 78% of them seen just once. As regards this clone: Antigen specificity is unknown.

CDR3 length equals 13 residues. The V end was cut by 5 bases, the J end by 4 bases, with 12 bases between. From germline, CDR1 is GTSNPN and CDR2 SVGIG (reference sequence). Sequencing used PBMCs. The chain employs TRBV30 and TRBJ1-3, with D perhaps matching TRBD1 (6 bases). The origin of this receptor is a man aged 18 to 30 in good health and CMV-seropositive. In DNA, the CDR3 is TGTGCCTGGGATTGGGACATAGGAAACACCATATATTTT. Translating it yields CAWDWDIGNTIYF.